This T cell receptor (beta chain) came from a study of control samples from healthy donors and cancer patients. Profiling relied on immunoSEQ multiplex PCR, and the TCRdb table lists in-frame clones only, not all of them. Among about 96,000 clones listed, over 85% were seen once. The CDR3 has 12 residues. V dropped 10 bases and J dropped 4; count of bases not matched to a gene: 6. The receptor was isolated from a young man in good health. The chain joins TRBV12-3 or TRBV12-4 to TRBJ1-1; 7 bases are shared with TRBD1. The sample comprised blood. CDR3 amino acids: CAITTGFTEAFF. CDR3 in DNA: TGTGCCATAACGACAGGGTTCACTGAAGCTTTCTTT.